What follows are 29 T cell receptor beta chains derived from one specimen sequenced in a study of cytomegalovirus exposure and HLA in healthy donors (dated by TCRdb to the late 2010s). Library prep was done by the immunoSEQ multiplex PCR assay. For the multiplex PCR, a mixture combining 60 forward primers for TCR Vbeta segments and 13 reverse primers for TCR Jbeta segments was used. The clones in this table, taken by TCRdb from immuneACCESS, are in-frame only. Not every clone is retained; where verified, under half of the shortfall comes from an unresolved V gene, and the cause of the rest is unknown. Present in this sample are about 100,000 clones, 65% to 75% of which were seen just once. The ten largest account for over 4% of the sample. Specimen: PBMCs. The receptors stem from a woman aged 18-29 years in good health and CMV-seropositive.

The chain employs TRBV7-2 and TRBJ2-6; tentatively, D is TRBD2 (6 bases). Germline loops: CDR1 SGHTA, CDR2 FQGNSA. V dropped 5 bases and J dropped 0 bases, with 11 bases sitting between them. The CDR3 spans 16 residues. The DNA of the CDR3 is TGTGCCAGCAGCAATAGCGGAGGCTCTGGGGCCAACGTCCTGACTTTC. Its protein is CASSNSGGSGANVLTF. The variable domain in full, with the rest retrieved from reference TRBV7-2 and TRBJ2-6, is GAGVSQSPSNKVTEKGKDVELRCDPISGHTALYWYRQSLGQGLEFLIYFQGNSAPDKSGLPSDRFSAERTGGSVSTLTIQRTQQEDSAVYLCASSNSGGSGANVLTFGAGSRLTVL.

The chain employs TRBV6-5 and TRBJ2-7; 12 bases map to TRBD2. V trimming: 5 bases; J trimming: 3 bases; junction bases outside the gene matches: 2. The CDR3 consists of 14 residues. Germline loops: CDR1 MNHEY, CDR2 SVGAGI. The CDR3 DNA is TGTGCCAGCAGTCCGACTAGCGGGAGCTACGAGCAGTACTTC. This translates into CASSPTSGSYEQYF.

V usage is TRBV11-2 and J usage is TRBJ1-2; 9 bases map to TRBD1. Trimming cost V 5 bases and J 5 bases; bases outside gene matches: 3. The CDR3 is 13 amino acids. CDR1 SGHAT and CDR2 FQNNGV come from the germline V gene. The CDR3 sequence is CASSPGTGYGYTF. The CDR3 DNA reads TGTGCCAGCAGCCCGGGGACAGGGTATGGCTACACCTTC.

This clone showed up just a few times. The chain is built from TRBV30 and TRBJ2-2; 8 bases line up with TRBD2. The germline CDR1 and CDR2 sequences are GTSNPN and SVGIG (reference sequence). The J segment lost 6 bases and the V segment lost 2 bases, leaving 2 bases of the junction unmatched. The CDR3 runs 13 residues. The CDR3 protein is CAWSMTSAGELFF. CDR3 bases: TGTGCCTGGAGTATGACTAGCGCCGGGGAGCTGTTTTTT.

CDR3 amino acids: CATVGRGAFDEQFF. The CDR3 DNA reads as TGTGCCACGGTCGGTCGGGGGGCCTTCGATGAGCAGTTCTTC. This chain uses TRBV7-9 with TRBJ2-1, with D possibly being TRBD2 (7 bases). This CDR3 spans 14 amino acids. Germline V gene sequence: CDR1 SEHNR, CDR2 FQNEAQ (reference sequence). V shed 10 bases and J shed 8 bases, with 21 bases lying between them. The whole variable domain, remainder taken from reference TRBV7-9 and TRBJ2-1, is DTGVSQNPRHKITKRGQNVTFRCDPISEHNRLYWYRQTLGQGPEFLTYFQNEAQLEKSRLLSDRFSAERPKGSFSTLEIQRTEQGDSAMYLCATVGRGAFDEQFFGPGTRLTVL.

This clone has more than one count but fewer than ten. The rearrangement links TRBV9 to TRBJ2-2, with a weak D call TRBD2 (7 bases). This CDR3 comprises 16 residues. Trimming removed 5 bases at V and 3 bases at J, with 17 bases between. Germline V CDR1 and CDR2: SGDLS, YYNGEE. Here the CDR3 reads CASRGGAGADTGELFF. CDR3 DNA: TGTGCCAGCAGGGGGGGGGCGGGAGCTGACACCGGGGAGCTGTTTTTT.

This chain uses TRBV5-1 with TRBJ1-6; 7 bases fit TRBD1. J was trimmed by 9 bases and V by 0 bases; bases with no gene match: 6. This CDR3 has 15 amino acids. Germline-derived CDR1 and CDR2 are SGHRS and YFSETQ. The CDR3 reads CASSLAGQDFSPLHF. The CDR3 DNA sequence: TGCGCCAGCAGCTTGGCTGGACAGGATTTTTCACCCCTCCACTTT.

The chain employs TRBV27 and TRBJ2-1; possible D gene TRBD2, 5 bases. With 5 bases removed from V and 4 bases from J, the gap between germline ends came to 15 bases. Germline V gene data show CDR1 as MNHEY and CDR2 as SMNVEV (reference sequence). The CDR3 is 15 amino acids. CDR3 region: CASSILGGQYNEQFF. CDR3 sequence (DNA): TGTGCCAGCAGTATACTAGGCGGGCAGTACAATGAGCAGTTCTTC.

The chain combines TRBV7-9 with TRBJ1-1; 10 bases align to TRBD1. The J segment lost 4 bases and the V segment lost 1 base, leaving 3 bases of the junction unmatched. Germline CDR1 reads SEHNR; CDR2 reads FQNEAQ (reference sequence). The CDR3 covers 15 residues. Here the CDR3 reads CASSLEGTGATEAFF. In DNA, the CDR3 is TGTGCCAGCAGCTTAGAGGGGACAGGGGCCACTGAAGCTTTCTTT.

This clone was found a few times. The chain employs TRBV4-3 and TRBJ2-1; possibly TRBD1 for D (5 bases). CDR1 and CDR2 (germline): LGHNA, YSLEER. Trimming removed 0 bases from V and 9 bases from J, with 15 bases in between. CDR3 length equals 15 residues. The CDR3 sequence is CASSQDPGRVVEQFF. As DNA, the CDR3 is TGCGCCAGCAGCCAAGATCCCGGCAGGGTAGTTGAGCAGTTCTTC.

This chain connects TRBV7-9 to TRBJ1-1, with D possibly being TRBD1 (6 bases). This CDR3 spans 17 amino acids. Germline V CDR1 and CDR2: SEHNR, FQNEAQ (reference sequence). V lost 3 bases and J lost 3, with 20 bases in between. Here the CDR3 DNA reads TGTGCCAGCAGCTTGGGGGAGGGGGGAATGATGGACACTGAAGCTTTCTTT. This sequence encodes CASSLGEGGMMDTEAFF.

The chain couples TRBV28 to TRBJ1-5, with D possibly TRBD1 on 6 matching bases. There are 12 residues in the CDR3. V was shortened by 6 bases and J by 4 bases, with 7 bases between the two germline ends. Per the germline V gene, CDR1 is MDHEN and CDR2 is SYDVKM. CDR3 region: CASRQGNQPQHF. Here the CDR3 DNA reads TGTGCCAGCAGGCAGGGGAATCAGCCCCAGCATTTT. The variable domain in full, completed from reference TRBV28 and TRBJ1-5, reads DVKVTQSSRYLVKRTGEKVFLECVQDMDHENMFWYRQDPGLGLRLIYFSYDVKMKEKGDIPEGYSVSREKKERFSLILESASTNQTSMYLCASRQGNQPQHFGDGTRLSIL.

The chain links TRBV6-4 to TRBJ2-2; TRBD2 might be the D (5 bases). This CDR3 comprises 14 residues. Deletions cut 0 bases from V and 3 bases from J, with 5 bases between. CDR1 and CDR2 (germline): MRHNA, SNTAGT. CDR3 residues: CASSDSGDTGELFF. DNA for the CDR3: TGTGCCAGCAGTGACTCCGGGGACACCGGGGAGCTGTTTTTT.

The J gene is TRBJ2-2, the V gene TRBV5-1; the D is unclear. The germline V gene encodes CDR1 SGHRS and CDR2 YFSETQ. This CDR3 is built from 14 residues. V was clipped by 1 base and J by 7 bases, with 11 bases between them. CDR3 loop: CASSLLTASGELFF. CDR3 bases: TGCGCCAGCAGCTTGCTAACCGCTAGCGGGGAGCTGTTTTTT.

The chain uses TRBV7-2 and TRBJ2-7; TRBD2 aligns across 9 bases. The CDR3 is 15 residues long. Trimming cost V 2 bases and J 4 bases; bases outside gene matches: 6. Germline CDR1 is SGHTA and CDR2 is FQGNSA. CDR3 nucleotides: TGTGCCAGCAGCTTAAGTAGCGGACTAGCGTACGAGCAGTACTTC. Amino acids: CASSLSSGLAYEQYF.

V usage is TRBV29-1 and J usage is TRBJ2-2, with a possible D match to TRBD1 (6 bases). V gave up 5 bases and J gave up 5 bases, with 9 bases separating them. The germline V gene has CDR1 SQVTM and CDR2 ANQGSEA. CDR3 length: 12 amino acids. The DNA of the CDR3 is TGCAGCGTTCGGCAGGGGACCGGGGAGCTGTTTTTT. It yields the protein CSVRQGTGELFF.

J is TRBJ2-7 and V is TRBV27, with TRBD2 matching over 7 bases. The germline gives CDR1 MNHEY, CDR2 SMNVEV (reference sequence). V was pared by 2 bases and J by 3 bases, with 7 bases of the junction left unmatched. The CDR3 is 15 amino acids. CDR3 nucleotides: TGTGCCAGCAGTTTACAGACTAGCCGGCTCTACGAGCAGTACTTC. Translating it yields CASSLQTSRLYEQYF.

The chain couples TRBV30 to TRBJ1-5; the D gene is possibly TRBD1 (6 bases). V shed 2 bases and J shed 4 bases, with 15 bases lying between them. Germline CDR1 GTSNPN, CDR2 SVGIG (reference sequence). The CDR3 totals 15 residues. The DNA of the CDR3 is TGTGCCTGGAGTCCCGGGACACCAGGTAATCAGCCCCAGCATTTT. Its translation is CAWSPGTPGNQPQHF.

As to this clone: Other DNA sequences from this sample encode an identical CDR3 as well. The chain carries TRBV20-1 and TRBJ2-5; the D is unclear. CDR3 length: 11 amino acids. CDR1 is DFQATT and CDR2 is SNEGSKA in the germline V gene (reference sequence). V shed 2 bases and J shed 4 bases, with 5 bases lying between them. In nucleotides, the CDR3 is TGCAGTGCTAGAACCGGAGAGACCCAGTACTTC. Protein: CSARTGETQYF.

The CDR3 sequence: CASTQGAGNEKLFF. CDR3 in DNA: TGTGCCAGTACTCAGGGGGCTGGTAATGAAAAACTGTTTTTT. The chain is built from TRBV19 and TRBJ1-4, with 8 bases fitting TRBD1. Germline V gene lookup returns CDR1 LNHDA and CDR2 SQIVND (reference sequence). V was pared by 7 bases and J by 4 bases, with 5 bases of the junction left unmatched. The CDR3 totals 14 residues.

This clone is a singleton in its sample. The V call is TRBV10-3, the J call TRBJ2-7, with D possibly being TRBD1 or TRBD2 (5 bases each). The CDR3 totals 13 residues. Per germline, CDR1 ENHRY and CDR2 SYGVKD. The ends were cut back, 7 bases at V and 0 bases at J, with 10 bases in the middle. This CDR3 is CAITDSGSYEQYF. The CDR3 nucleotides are TGTGCCATCACTGACAGCGGCTCCTACGAGCAGTACTTC.

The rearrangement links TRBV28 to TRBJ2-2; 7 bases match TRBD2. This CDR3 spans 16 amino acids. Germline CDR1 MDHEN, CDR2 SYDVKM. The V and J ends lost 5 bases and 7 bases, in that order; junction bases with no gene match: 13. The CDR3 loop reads CASSPTWGGSDGELFF. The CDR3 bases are TGTGCCAGCAGTCCCACCTGGGGGGGGTCGGACGGGGAGCTGTTTTTT.

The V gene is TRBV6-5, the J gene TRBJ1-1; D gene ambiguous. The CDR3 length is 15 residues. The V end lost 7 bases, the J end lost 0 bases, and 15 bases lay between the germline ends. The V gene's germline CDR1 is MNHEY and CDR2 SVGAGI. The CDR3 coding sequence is TGTGCCAGCATCGACGGGCGGGCCGTGAACACTGAAGCTTTCTTT. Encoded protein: CASIDGRAVNTEAFF.

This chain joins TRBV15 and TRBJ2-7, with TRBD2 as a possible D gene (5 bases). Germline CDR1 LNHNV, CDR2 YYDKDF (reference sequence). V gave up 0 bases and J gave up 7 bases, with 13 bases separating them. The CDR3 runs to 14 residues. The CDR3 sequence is CATSRDRGIREQYF. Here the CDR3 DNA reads TGTGCCACCAGCAGAGATCGAGGGATTCGGGAGCAGTACTTC.

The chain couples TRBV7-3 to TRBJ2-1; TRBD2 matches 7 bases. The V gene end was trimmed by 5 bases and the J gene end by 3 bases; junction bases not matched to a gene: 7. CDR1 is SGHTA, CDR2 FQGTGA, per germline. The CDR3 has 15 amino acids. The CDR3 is CASSPLASGYNEQFF. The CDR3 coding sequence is TGTGCCAGCAGCCCCCTGGCTAGCGGCTACAATGAGCAGTTCTTC.

CDR3 sequence (DNA): TGTGCCAGCAGCCACACCCGGGACAGGGTATACGAGCAGTACTTC. This codes for CASSHTRDRVYEQYF. The rearrangement joins TRBV6-5 to TRBJ2-7, with 9 bases identical to TRBD1. Unmatched junction bases numbered 10, after V lost 6 bases and J lost 4 bases. Germline lookup yields CDR1 MNHEY and CDR2 SVGAGI. This CDR3 contains 15 residues.

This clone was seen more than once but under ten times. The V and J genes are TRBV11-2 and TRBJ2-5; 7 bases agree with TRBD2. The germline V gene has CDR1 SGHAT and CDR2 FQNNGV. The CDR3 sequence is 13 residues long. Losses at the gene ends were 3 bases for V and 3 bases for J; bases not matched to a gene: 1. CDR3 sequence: CASSFAGEETQYF. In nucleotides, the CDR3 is TGTGCCAGCAGCTTTGCGGGAGAAGAGACCCAGTACTTC.

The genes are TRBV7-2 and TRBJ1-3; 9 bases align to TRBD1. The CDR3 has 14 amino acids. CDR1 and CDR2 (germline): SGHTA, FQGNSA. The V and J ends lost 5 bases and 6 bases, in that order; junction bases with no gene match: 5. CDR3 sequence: CASSRDREANTIYF. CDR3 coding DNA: TGTGCCAGCAGCCGGGACAGGGAGGCAAACACCATATATTTT.

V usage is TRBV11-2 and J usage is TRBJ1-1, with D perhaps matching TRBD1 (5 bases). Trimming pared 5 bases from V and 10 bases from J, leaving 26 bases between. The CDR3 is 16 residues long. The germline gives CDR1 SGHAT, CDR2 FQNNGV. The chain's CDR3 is CASSVLRAGHQAGAFF. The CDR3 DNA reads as TGTGCCAGCAGCGTATTGAGGGCAGGACACCAAGCGGGAGCTTTCTTT.